This T cell receptor (beta chain) was recovered during a study of Graves' ophthalmopathy and Graves' hyperthyroidism. Study outcomes and limitations: Ophthalmopathy versus stable hyperthyroidism: 13-signature model gave under 90% sensitivity, 75% to 82% specificity.

Per germline, CDR1 ENHRY and CDR2 SYGVKD. The germline V and J ends were trimmed by 2 bases and 7 bases, with 12 bases remaining between them. This CDR3 is built from 14 residues. TCR beta CDR3 regions were amplified from RNA transcripts. HTBI primers were employed in first-round RT-PCR, then a second-round multiplex PCR followed. From the multiplex PCR reads, TCRdb called clonotypes with MiXCR, one entry per CDR3 protein. This sample has over a million distinct CDR3 sequences, with 36% found just once. This clonotype was counted at least ten times. What it recognizes is unknown. In this cohort, patients with other autoimmune diseases, uncontrolled infections, pregnancy or lactation were excluded.

The V call is TRBV10-3, the J call TRBJ1-5; TRBD1 is a possible D gene (6 bases). The source is an adult man with Graves' hyperthyroidism. Material: peripheral blood or thyroid tissue (not recorded which). In DNA, the CDR3 is TGTGCCATCAGTGAGCAGTCAGGGGACCAGCCCCAGCATTTT. Its translation is CAISEQSGDQPQHF.